This T cell receptor beta chain was sequenced during a study of CD8 T cells in Susac syndrome. Study conclusions and caveats: The study conceded that relatively few individuals underwent its TCR sequencing and HLA analysis.

CD8+ and CD4+ T cells taken from blood had their TCR beta sequenced. TEMRA cells were enriched by FACS, and CD4+ and CD8+ T cells were negatively isolated. Roughly 0.45 to 1 ug RNA was reverse transcribed with random hexamers. Across 54 Vbeta and 13 Jbeta, immunoSEQ multiplex PCR amplified TCR beta CDR3. In TCRdb, the immunoSEQ multiplex PCR reads were re-called with MiXCR into one record per CDR3 protein. This table has 45,000 to 60,000 distinct CDR3 sequences, roughly 92% appearing once. CDR3 size: 14 residues. With 1 base removed from V and 0 bases from J, the gap between germline ends came to 6 bases. Germline CDR1 is SEHNR and CDR2 is FQNEAQ (reference sequence). A remark on this clonotype: Its specificity is not known.

The sample consisted of CD8+ T cells from PBMCs. The receptor's source is a human donor in good health. The chain links TRBV7-9 to TRBJ1-2; D is unclear. DNA of the CDR3: TGTGCCAGCAGCTTAGGGGCTACTAACTATGGCTACACCTTC. The encoded protein is CASSLGATNYGYTF.